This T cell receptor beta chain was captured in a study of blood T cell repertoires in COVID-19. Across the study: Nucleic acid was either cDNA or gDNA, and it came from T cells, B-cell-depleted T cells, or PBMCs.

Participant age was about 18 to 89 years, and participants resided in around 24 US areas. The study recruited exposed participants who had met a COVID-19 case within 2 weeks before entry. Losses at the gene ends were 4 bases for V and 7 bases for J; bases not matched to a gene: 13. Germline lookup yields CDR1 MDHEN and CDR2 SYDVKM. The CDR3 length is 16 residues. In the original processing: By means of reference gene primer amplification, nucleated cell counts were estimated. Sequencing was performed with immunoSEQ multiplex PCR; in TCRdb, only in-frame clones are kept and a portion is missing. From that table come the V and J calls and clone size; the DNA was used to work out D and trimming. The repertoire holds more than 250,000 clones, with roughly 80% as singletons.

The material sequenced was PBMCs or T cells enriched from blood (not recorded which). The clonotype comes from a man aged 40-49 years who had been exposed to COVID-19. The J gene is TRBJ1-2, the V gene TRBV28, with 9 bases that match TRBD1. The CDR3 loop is CASSSQPGTGSSGYTF. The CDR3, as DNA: TGTGCCAGCAGTTCACAGCCCGGGACAGGGAGTAGTGGCTACACCTTC.